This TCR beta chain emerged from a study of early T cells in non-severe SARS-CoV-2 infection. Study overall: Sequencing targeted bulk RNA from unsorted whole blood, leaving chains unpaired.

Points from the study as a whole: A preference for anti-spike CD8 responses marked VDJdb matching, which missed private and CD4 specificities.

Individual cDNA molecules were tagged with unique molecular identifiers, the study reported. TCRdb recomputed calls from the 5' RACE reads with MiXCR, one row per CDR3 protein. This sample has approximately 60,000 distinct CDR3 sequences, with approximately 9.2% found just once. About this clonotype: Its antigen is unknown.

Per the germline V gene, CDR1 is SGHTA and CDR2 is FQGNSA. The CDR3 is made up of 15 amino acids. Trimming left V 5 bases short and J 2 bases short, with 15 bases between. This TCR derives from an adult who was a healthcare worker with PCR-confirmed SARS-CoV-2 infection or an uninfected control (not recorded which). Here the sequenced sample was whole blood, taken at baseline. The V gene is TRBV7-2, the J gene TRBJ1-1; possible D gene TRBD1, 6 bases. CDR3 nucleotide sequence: TGTGCCAGCAGCGATTCACCAGGGGTTAACACTGAAGCTTTCTTT. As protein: CASSDSPGVNTEAFF. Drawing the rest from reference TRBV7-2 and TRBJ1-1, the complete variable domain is GAGVSQSPSNKVTEKGKDVELRCDPISGHTALYWYRQSLGQGLEFLIYFQGNSAPDKSGLPSDRFSAERTGGSVSTLTIQRTQQEDSAVYLCASSDSPGVNTEAFFGQGTRLTVV.